This TCR beta chain was profiled in a study of T-cell memory formation after mild COVID-19. The CDR3 is 15 residues long. With 7 bases removed from V and 2 bases from J, the gap between germline ends came to 16 bases. TCRdb re-derived calls from the 5' RACE reads in MiXCR, one entry per CDR3 protein. The table lists roughly 410,000 distinct CDR3 sequences, more than 20% of them singletons, with about 10% in the top ten. This chain connects TRBV12-3 or TRBV12-4 to TRBJ2-3; D is possibly TRBD1 (6 bases). The TCR comes from an adult woman who had mild COVID-19 (a few samples of this study predate the infection). Cell type and time point are not known. The material sequenced was PBMCs or a T cell subset sorted from them (not recorded which). Written as DNA, the CDR3 is TGTGCCAGCACCACTTCAACAGGGCCCACAGATACGCAGTATTTT. Translation: CASTTSTGPTDTQYF.